The T cell receptor (beta chain) under discussion was sequenced for a study of identical twins. Findings of the study overall: A partial confounding effect on zero-insertion analyses could come from invariant MAIT and iNKT cells.

Unique molecular identifiers were present on the cDNA, which also gained a universal primer site by template switching. TCRdb itself ran the 5' RACE reads through MiXCR, one entry per CDR3 protein. The sample records about 570,000 distinct CDR3 sequences, 9% to 10% being singletons. Notes on this clonotype: Its antigen remains unknown.

In germline, CDR1 is DFQATT, CDR2 SNEGSKA (reference sequence). V trimming: 1 base; J trimming: 4 bases; junction bases outside the gene matches: 6. The CDR3 sequence is 15 residues long. Healthy Caucasians, and only they, were the donors. This same sample was also taken into another study, of yellow fever vaccine responses in identical twins.

This chain uses TRBV20-1 with TRBJ2-3; 9 bases align to TRBD2. The sequencing input was PBMCs. The sequence was collected from a woman younger than 30 in good health. The CDR3 spells CSARVAGGAPDTQYF. CDR3 sequence (DNA): TGCAGTGCTAGAGTCGCGGGAGGGGCCCCAGATACGCAGTATTTT.